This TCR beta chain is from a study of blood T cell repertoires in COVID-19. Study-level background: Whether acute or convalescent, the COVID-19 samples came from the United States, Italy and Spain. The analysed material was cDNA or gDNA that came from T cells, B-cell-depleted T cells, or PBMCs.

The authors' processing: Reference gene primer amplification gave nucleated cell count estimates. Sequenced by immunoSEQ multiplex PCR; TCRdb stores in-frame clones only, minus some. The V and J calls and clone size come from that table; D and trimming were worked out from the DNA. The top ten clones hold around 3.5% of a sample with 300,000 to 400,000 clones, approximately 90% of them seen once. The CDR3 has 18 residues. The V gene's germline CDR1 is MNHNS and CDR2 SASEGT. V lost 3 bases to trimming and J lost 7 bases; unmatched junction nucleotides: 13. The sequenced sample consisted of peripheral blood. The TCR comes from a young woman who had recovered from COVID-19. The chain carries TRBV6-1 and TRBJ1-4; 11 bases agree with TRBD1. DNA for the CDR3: TGTGCCAGCAGTGATGACCGGGACAGGGGGACTTTACGTGAAAAACTGTTTTTT. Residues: CASSDDRDRGTLREKLFF.